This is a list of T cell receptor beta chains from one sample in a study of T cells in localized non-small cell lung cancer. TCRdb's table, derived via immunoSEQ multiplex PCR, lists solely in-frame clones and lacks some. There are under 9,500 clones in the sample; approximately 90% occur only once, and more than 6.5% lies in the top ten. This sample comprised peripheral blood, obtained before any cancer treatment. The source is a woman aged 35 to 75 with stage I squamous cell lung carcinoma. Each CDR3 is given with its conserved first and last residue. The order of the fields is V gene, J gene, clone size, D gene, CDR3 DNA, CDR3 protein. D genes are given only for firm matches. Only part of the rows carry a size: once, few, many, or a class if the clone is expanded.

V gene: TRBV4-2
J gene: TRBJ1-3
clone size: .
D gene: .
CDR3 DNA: TGTGCCAGCAGCCAAGGAGATCCGGACACCATATATTTT
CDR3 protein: CASSQGDPDTIYF

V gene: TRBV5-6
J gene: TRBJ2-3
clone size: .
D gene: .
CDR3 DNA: TGTGCCAGCAGCCCGGCAGGATTCCATGGTACGCAGTATTTT
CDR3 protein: CASSPAGFHGTQYF

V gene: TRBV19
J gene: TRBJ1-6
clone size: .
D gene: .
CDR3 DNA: TGTGCCAGTAGTATCGGGCAGAGTAATTCACCCCTCCACTTT
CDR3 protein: CASSIGQSNSPLHF

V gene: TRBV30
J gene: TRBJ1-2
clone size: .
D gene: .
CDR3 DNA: TGTGCCTGGAGTGCCGGGGGAGCTAACTATGGCTACACCTTC
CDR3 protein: CAWSAGGANYGYTF

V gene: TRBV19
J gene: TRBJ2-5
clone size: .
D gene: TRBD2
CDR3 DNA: TGTGCCAGTAGTATAAAAGGGCTAGCGGGGGCCCCGGGGGAGACCCAGTACTTC
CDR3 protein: CASSIKGLAGAPGETQYF

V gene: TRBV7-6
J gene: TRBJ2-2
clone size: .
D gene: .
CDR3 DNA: TGTGCCAGCAGCTTAGCTTCGGGAGCCGGGGAGCTGTTTTTT
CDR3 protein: CASSLASGAGELFF

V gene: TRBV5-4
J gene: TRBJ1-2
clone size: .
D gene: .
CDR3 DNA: TGTGCCAGCAGCCTGCAGGGGACCTATGGCTACACCTTC
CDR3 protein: CASSLQGTYGYTF

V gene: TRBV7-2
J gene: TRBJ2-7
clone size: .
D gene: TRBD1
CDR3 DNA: TGTGCCAGCAGCTCCCCGACAGGGGGGGGAGAGCAGTACTTC
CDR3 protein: CASSSPTGGGEQYF

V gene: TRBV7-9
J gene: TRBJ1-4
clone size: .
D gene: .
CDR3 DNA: TGTGCCAGCAGCTTTAATGAAAAACTGTTTTTT
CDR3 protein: CASSFNEKLFF

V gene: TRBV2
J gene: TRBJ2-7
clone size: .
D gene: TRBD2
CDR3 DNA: TGTGCCAGCAGTGAAATGGGAGGGGTCAACGAGCAGTACTTC
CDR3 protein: CASSEMGGVNEQYF

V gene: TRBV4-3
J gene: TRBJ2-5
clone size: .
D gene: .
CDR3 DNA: TGCGCCAGCAGCCAAGCCCCGTACCAAGAGACCCAGTACTTC
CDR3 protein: CASSQAPYQETQYF

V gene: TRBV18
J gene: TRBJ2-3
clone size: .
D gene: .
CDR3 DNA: TGTGCCAGCTCACTAACCCAAGGGACTAGCACAGATACGCAGTATTTT
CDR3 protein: CASSLTQGTSTDTQYF

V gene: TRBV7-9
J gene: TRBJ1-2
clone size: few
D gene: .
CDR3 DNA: TGTGCCAGCAGCGTAGGGTCCGTTTATGGCTACACCTTC
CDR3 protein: CASSVGSVYGYTF

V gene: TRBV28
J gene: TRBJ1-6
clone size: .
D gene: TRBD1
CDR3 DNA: TGTGCCAGCAGCTACGGGCGGGACAGGGGAGGCTATTCACCCCTCCACTTT
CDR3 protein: CASSYGRDRGGYSPLHF

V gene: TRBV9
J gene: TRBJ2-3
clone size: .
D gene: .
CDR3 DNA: TGTGCCAGCAGCGTAGGAGACCTGGTCACAGATACGCAGTATTTT
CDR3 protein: CASSVGDLVTDTQYF

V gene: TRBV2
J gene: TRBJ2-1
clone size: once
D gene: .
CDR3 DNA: TGTGCCAGCAGGTGGATGGAGGACATTTTCAGCTCCTACAATGAGCAGTTCTTC
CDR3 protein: CASRWMEDIFSSYNEQFF

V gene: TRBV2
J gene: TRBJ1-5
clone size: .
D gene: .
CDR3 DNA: TGTGCCAGCACGGGGGGGTGGGATCAGCCCCAGCATTTT
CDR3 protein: CASTGGWDQPQHF

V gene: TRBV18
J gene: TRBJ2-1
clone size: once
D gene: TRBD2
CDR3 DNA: TGTGCCAGCTCTCGAGCGGGGGTCGAGAACAATGAGCAGTTCTTC
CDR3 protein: CASSRAGVENNEQFF

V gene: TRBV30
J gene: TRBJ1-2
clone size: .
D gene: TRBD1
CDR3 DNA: TGTGCCTGGAAGAAAGAACTACAGGGGGCAGAGGGCTACACCTTC
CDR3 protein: CAWKKELQGAEGYTF

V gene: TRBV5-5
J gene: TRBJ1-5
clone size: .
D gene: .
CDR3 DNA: TGTGCCAGCAGCTTCTATACGATCGGGCAGCCCCAGCATTTT
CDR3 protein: CASSFYTIGQPQHF

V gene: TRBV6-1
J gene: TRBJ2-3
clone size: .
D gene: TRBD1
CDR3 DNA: TGTGCCGGGACAGGGGGCTCGGCAGATACGCAGTATTTT
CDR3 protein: CAGTGGSADTQYF

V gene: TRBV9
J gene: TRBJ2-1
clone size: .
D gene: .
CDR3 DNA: TGTGCCAGCAGCCTAACGGTTGGGGGTTCCTACAATGAGCAGTTCTTC
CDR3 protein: CASSLTVGGSYNEQFF

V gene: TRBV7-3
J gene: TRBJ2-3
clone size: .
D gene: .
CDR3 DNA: TGTGCCAGCAGCTTGTCTGGCGGGGGCAGCACAGATACGCAGTATTTT
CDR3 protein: CASSLSGGGSTDTQYF

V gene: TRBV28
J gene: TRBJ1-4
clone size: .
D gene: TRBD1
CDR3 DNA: TGTGCCAGCAGAATCCCCGGGACAGGGGGGGAAAAACTGTTTTTT
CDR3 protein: CASRIPGTGGEKLFF

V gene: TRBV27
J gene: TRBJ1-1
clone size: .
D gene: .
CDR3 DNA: TGTGCCAGCAGTTTGGGGCCTAGGGGGACTGAAGCTTTCTTT
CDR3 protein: CASSLGPRGTEAFF

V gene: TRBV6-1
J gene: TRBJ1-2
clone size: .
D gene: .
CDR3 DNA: TGTGCCAGCACTCAGGGCCCCAACTATGGCTACACCTTC
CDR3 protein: CASTQGPNYGYTF

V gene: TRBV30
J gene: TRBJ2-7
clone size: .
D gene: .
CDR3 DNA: TGTGCCTGGAATCAGGGGGGATCTTGGTACGAGCAGTACTTC
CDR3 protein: CAWNQGGSWYEQYF

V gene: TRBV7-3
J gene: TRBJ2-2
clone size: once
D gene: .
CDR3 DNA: TGTGCCAGCAGCTTGCACCCGAACACCGGGGAGCTGTTTTTT
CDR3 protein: CASSLHPNTGELFF

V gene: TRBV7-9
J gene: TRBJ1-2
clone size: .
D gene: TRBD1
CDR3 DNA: TGTGCCAGCAGTGACAGGGTAGGAAGCTACACCTTC
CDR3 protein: CASSDRVGSYTF

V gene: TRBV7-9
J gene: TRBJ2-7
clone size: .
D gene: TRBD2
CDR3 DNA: TGTGCCAGCAGCTTAGAGGGCTCTAGCGGGGGGCTATACGAGCAGTACTTC
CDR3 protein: CASSLEGSSGGLYEQYF

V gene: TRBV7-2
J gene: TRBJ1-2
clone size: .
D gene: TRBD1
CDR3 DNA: TGTGCCAGCAGCTTAGGCCGTTGGCAGGGGGCTAGATATGATGGCTACACCTTC
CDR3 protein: CASSLGRWQGARYDGYTF

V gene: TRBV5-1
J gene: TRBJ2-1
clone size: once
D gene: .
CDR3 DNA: TGCGCCAGCAGCTTGGTTCCGGGGTCTGGCTACAATGAGCAGTTCTTC
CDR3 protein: CASSLVPGSGYNEQFF

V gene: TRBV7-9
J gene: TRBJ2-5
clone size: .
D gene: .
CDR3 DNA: TGTGCCAGCAGCTTAGACGGGGGCGGACCGGAGACCCAGTACTTC
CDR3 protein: CASSLDGGGPETQYF

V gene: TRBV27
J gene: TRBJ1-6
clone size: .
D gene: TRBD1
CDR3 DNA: TGTGCCAGCAGTTTCGGGACAGTGAATTCACCCCTCCACTTT
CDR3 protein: CASSFGTVNSPLHF

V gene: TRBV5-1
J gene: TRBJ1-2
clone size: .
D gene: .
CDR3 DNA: TGCGCCAGCAGCGTAGGATCGGGGGGCTACACCTTC
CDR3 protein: CASSVGSGGYTF

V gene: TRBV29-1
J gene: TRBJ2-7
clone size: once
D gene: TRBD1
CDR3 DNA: TGCAGCGGATCGGACAGGCACTACGAGCAGTACTTC
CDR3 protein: CSGSDRHYEQYF

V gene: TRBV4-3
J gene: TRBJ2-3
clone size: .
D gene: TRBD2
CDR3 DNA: TGCGCCAGCAGCCAAGAAGGAACTAGCGGGGAGAGAGATACGCAGTATTTT
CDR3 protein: CASSQEGTSGERDTQYF

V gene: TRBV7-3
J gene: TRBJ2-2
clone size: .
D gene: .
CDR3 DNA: TGTGCCAGCAGCTTAAACAGTCAGGGACTCACCGGGGAGCTGTTTTTT
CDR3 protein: CASSLNSQGLTGELFF

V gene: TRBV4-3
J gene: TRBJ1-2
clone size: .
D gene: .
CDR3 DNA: TGCGCCAGCAGCCAGCACGGACAGTCCGACTATGGCTACACCTTC
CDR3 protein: CASSQHGQSDYGYTF

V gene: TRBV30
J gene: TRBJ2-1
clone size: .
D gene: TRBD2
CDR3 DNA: TGTGCCTGGAGTTGGGGGGGGAATGAGCAGTTCTTC
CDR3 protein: CAWSWGGNEQFF

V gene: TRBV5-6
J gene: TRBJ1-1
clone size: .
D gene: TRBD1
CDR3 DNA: TGTGCCAGCAGTCGGGCTCCGGGACAGGGGGAAGCTTTCTTT
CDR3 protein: CASSRAPGQGEAFF

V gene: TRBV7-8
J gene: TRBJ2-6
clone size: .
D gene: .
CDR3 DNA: TGTGCCAGCAGCGGCGCAGGGGTCTCTGGGGCCAACGTCCTGACTTTC
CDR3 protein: CASSGAGVSGANVLTF

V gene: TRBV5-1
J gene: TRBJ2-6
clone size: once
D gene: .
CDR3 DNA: TGCGCCAGCAACGGAGGACAGGGGGCCAACGTCCTGACTTTC
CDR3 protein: CASNGGQGANVLTF

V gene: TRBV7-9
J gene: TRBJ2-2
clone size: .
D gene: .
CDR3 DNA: TGTGCCAGCAGCTTAACGTCCCACACCGGGGAGCTGTTTTTT
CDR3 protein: CASSLTSHTGELFF

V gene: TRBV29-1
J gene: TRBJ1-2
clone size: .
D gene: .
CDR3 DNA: TGCAGCGTCCCGAAAATCCCGTCGGACTATGGCTACACCTTC
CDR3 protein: CSVPKIPSDYGYTF

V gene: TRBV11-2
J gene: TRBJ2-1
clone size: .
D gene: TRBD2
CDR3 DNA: TGTGCCAGCAGCTCCCTGGGGGGGACCACAACGTCAGGTGAGCAGTTCTTC
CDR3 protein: CASSSLGGTTTSGEQFF

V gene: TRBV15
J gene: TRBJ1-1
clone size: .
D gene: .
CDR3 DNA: TGTGCCACCTCGCGGGTTATAACTGAAGCTTTCTTT
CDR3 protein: CATSRVITEAFF

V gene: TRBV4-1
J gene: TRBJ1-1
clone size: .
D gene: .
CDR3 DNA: TGCGCCAGCAGCTCGGCGTTCTATACTGAAGCTTTCTTT
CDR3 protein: CASSSAFYTEAFF

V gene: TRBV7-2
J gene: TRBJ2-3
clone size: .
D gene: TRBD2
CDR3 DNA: TGTGCCAGCAGCTGGGACGGGGGGTACACAGATACGCAGTATTTT
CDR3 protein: CASSWDGGYTDTQYF

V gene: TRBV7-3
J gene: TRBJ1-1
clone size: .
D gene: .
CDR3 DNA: TGTGCCAGCAGCTACTTAGCGAACACTGAAGCTTTCTTT
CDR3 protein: CASSYLANTEAFF